This T cell receptor beta chain was identified during a study of T cell responses to AZD1222 COVID-19 vaccine. The V and J ends lost 4 bases and 5 bases respectively, with 16 bases between them. This CDR3 spans 15 amino acids. Per the germline V gene, CDR1 is SGHDT and CDR2 is YYEEEE. The data were produced by immunoSEQ multiplex PCR, yet TCRdb's version contains in-frame clones alone and is incomplete. The table shows approximately 150,000 clones, with around 85% occurring only once. This clonotype was sampled from an adult who received the AZD1222 COVID-19 vaccine. The material sequenced was peripheral blood, taken 28 days after the second AZD1222 dose. The J gene is TRBJ2-1, the V gene TRBV5-6; TRBD2 is a possible D gene (6 bases). CDR3 in amino acids: CASSAMGGSHNEQFF. The DNA for the CDR3 is TGTGCCAGCAGCGCCATGGGAGGTTCTCACAATGAGCAGTTCTTC.